Below are 18 T cell receptor beta chains sequenced from a single sample in a study of immune heterogeneity within non-small cell lung tumors. Samples each supplied 600 ng of bulk tumor genomic DNA as template. Multiple widely separated biopsies were taken from each primary tumor at surgery. Patients underwent curative surgery for non-small cell lung cancer (untreated and newly diagnosed). A multiplex PCR containing 32 V primers and 13 J primers was used to amplify TCR beta CDR3. Each CDR3 protein gets one entry after TCRdb re-called the multiplex PCR reads with MiXCR. This table has around 4,200 distinct CDR3 sequences, around 24% appearing once. Input material: lung tumor tissue. The origin of the receptors is a man aged 45-65 years with non-small cell lung cancer.

Sample share makes this clonotype medium-sized. The rearrangement uses TRBV2 and TRBJ2-6, with D perhaps TRBD1 (7 bases). Germline CDR1 is SNHLY and CDR2 is FYNNEI. CDR3 length: 14 residues. V lost 8 bases to trimming and J lost 3 bases, with 11 bases between them. The CDR3 loop is CASHRGGGANVLTF. As DNA, the CDR3 is TGTGCCAGCCACAGGGGAGGTGGGGCCAACGTCCTGACTTTC.

As for this clonotype: One base away lies a much larger clone, so this may be a sequencing read error. Written as DNA, the CDR3 is TGCAGTGCTAGAGATATGGCGGGGATAGATACGCAGTATTTT. Protein product: CSARDMAGIDTQYF. This chain joins TRBV20-1 and TRBJ2-3; D may be TRBD2 (6 bases). The V gene's germline CDR1 is DFQATT and CDR2 SNEGSKA (reference sequence). The CDR3 is 14 residues long. Between the trimmed V and J ends, which lost 0 bases and 5 bases, there was a span of 12 bases.

By share, this clonotype ranks as medium-sized. The chain carries TRBV19 and TRBJ2-2, with a weak D call TRBD1 (5 bases). Deletions cut 3 bases from V and 4 bases from J, with 12 bases between. The length of the CDR3 is 15 residues. Germline CDR1 and CDR2: LNHDA and SQIVND (reference sequence). For the CDR3, the DNA is TGTGCCAGTAGTATCTCCTCTGGGGCCACCGGGGAGCTGTTTTTT. Translating it yields CASSISSGATGELFF.

The genes are TRBV20-1 and TRBJ2-3; TRBD2 matches 8 bases. CDR1 is DFQATT and CDR2 is SNEGSKA in the germline V gene (reference sequence). The CDR3 sequence is 18 residues long. Trimming at V came to 1 base and at J to 0 bases, leaving 12 bases not matched to a gene. The CDR3 sequence: CSARGTSGGQSSTDTQYF. The CDR3 DNA follows: TGCAGTGCTAGAGGTACTAGCGGAGGGCAGTCTAGCACAGATACGCAGTATTTT.

In the case of this clonotype: Compared with germline, one end of the junction differs, possibly owing to a read error. The V and J genes are TRBV10-3 and TRBJ1-3; no clear D. The length of the CDR3 is 17 residues. CDR1 is ENHRY, CDR2 SYGVKD, per germline. The CDR3 DNA follows: TGTGCCATCGGTGATCGGGCGGCCACGAGCTCTGTAAACACCATATATTTT. Translated: CAIGDRAATSSVNTIYF.

This clonotype was recorded a few times. The J gene is TRBJ1-1, the V gene TRBV18, with D tentatively TRBD1 (5 bases). Between the trimmed V and J ends, which lost 0 bases and 5 bases, there was a span of 13 bases. The CDR3 runs 15 residues. Germline V lookup: CDR1 KGHSH, CDR2 LQKENI. The CDR3 nucleotides read TGTGCCAGCTCACCACCTATGGGCGGGGGGACTGAAGCTTTCTTT. It encodes CASSPPMGGGTEAFF.

This clonotype was seen only once. The chain links TRBV19 to TRBJ1-5, with 8 nucleotides matching TRBD1. Germline CDR1 is LNHDA and CDR2 is SQIVND (reference sequence). The length of the CDR3 is 14 residues. CDR3 protein: CVSDRGQYNQPQHF. Here the CDR3 DNA reads TGTGTTAGCGACAGGGGACAATACAATCAGCCCCAGCATTTT.

This clonotype was detected many times. A junction end diverges from the germline sequence, so it may reflect a read error. The J gene is TRBJ2-5, the V gene TRBV7-7; D call uncertain. Looked up from germline, CDR1 is SSHAT and CDR2 is FNYEAQ (reference sequence). This CDR3 has 16 amino acids. CDR3 nucleotide sequence: TGTGCTAGCAGCTTTTCCGGACGAGTGGTGGGGGAGACCCAGTACTTC. Its protein is CASSFSGRVVGETQYF.

Turning to this clonotype: A read error is possible here, since a much larger clone lies one base away. The chain couples TRBV9 to TRBJ2-1, with 10 bases identical to TRBD1. CDR3 size: 16 residues. Germline V gives CDR1 SGDLS, CDR2 YYNGEE. The junction had 10 bases not matched to a gene; V was cut back by 4 bases and J by 6 bases. For the CDR3, the DNA is TGTGCCAGCAGCCTAGGCCAGGACAGGGGGTTCAATGAGCAGTTCTTC. Amino acid sequence: CASSLGQDRGFNEQFF.

This clonotype is judged medium-sized (0.01 to 0.1%). The chain recombines TRBV30 with TRBJ1-2; no firm D call. Germline CDR1 GTSNPN, CDR2 SVGIG (reference sequence). The CDR3 is 12 residues long. The germline V and J ends were trimmed by 0 bases and 5 bases, with 7 bases remaining between them. This chain's CDR3 is CAWSVSQYGYTF. CDR3 coding DNA: TGTGCCTGGAGTGTATCCCAGTATGGCTACACCTTC.

By proportion, this clonotype is medium-sized (0.01 to 0.1%). The chain joins TRBV5-1 to TRBJ2-2, with 12 bases matching TRBD2. The germline CDR1 and CDR2 sequences are SGHRS and YFSETQ. This CDR3 region has 15 residues. Trimming cost V 3 bases and J 7 bases; bases outside gene matches: 4. In nucleotides, the CDR3 is TGCGCCAGCAGCTACCTAGCGGGAGGGGACGGGGAGCTGTTTTTT. It specifies CASSYLAGGDGELFF.

By sample share, this clonotype is medium-sized. This chain joins TRBV28 and TRBJ1-5; TRBD1 matches 10 bases. V lost 6 bases, J lost 3 bases, and 8 bases stayed unmatched. CDR1 and CDR2 (germline): MDHEN, SYDVKM. The CDR3 loop spans 16 amino acids. CDR3 DNA: TGTGCCAGCAGGTTAGCCGGGACAGGGGTCAATCAGCCCCAGCATTTT. Residues: CASRLAGTGVNQPQHF.

This clonotype is medium-sized in the sample. CDR3 amino acids: CASSGTGNGGNQPQHF. The CDR3 DNA follows: TGTGCCAGCAGCGGAACAGGGAACGGGGGCAATCAGCCCCAGCATTTT. The gene calls are TRBV28 and TRBJ1-5; a weak D match, TRBD1 (6 bases). CDR3 length: 16 amino acids. The germline V gene encodes CDR1 MDHEN and CDR2 SYDVKM. The V and J ends lost 6 bases and 2 bases respectively, with 17 bases between them.

By sample share, this clonotype is medium-sized. The chain uses TRBV20-1 and TRBJ1-6; 9 bases map to TRBD1. This CDR3 contains 15 residues. The ends lost 3 bases at V and 8 bases at J; junction bases unmatched: 8. The germline gives CDR1 DFQATT, CDR2 SNEGSKA (reference sequence). The CDR3 protein is CSASVDRGNHSPLHF. CDR3 nucleotide sequence: TGCAGTGCTAGCGTAGACAGGGGGAACCATTCACCCCTCCACTTT.

Comment on this clonotype: A much larger clone is a single base away; this may be a read error. J is TRBJ1-1 and V is TRBV11-2; a possible D gene is TRBD1 (5 bases). CDR3 length: 13 residues. Germline CDR1 is SGHAT and CDR2 is FQNNGV. CDR3 amino acids: CASSRDQGTVAFF. The CDR3 region has the DNA TGTGCCAGCTCCAGGGACCAGGGAACTGTAGCTTTCTTT.

Sample share makes this clonotype medium-sized. The V gene is TRBV19, the J gene TRBJ2-7; 7 bases are a match to TRBD1. The CDR3 loop spans 15 amino acids. The germline V gene encodes CDR1 LNHDA and CDR2 SQIVND (reference sequence). Germline trimming cut 4 bases from V and 4 bases from J; bases unmatched to any gene: 10. The DNA for the CDR3 is TGTGCCAGTAGTAACTCACACGGGACAGTTTACGAGCAGTACTTC. Amino acids: CASSNSHGTVYEQYF. Variable domain in full (rest from reference TRBV19 and TRBJ2-7): DGGITQSPKYLFRKEGQNVTLSCEQNLNHDAMYWYRQDPGQGLRLIYYSQIVNDFQKGDIAEGYSVSREKKESFPLTVTSAQKNPTAFYLCASSNSHGTVYEQYFGPGTRLTVT.

For this clonotype: One junction end disagrees with the germline gene, perhaps due to a read error. This CDR3 reads CASSYSTLGNNSALLF. In DNA form, the CDR3 reads TGTGCCAGCAGTTACTCGACTTTGGGAAACAATTCAGCGCTGCTCTTT. The chain recombines TRBV6-6 with TRBJ1-6; no firm D call. Germline values: CDR1 MNHNY, CDR2 SVGAGI (reference sequence). The CDR3 is made up of 16 amino acids.

This clonotype rates as medium-sized (0.01 to 0.1%). The chain carries TRBV7-3 and TRBJ2-1; D ambiguous. The CDR3 has 14 residues. V was trimmed by 5 bases and J by 4 bases, leaving 12 bases between them. Germline V gene lookup returns CDR1 SGHTA and CDR2 FQGTGA. CDR3 bases: TGTGCCAGCAGCCCCGTGTCCCAATACAATGAGCAGTTCTTC. Protein product: CASSPVSQYNEQFF.